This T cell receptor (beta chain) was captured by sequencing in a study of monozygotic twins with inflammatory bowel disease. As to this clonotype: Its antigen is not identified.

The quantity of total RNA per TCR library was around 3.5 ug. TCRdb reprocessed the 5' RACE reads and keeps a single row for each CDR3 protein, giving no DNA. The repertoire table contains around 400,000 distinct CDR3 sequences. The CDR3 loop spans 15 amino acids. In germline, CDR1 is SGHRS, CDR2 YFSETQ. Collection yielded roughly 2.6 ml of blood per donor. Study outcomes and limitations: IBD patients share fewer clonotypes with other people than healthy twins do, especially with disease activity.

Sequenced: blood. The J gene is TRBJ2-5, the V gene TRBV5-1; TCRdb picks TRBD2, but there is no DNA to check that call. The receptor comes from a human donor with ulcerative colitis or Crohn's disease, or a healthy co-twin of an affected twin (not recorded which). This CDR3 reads CASSLGSGRAETQYF.